The sequence of this TCR beta chain was determined in a study of early T cells in non-severe SARS-CoV-2 infection. Per germline, CDR1 SEHNR and CDR2 FQNEAQ (reference sequence). Trimming removed 1 base from V and 2 bases from J, with 11 bases in between. The CDR3 is 15 residues long. Findings and caveats of the study: Comparison of clonotypes with VDJdb favored anti-spike CD8 responses while missing private and CD4 specificities.

Individual cDNA molecules each received unique molecular identifiers attached to them. TCRdb re-analysed the 5' RACE reads in MiXCR, keeping a single row per CDR3 protein. Here the sample spans approximately 32,000 distinct CDR3 sequences, about 3.8% being singletons. This clonotype came up many times. What it binds is not known. The TCR originated in an adult who was a healthcare worker with PCR-confirmed SARS-CoV-2 infection or an uninfected control (not recorded which). The chain joins TRBV7-9 to TRBJ1-2; D possibly corresponds to TRBD1 (5 bases). The sequenced sample consisted of whole blood. The CDR3 DNA is TGTGCCAGCAGCTTAGATGGCAGGGAGAACTATGGCTACACCTTC. It specifies CASSLDGRENYGYTF.